A selection of T cell receptor beta chains follows, all from one sample in a study of shared clonotypes between healthy human individuals. TCRdb's copy holds only in-frame clones and misses some; the assay was immunoSEQ multiplex PCR. Here the sample spans about 820,000 clones, about 91% being singletons. Sequenced sample: naive CD8+ T cells sorted from blood. These receptors originate from a man younger than 45 in good health. The CDR3 runs from the conserved cysteine through the conserved F or W.

v_gene	len	j_gene	CDR3aa
TRBV10-2	10	TRBJ2-7	CASNQGEQYF
TRBV12-2	16	TRBJ2-2	CASRPLSRTNTGELFF
TRBV2	14	TRBJ1-1	CASSTGTGVTEAFF
TRBV7-8	14	TRBJ2-5	CASSLIGEIETQYF
TRBV14	14	TRBJ2-7	CASSQGSGIGEQYF
TRBV4-1	12	TRBJ2-1	CASSQDANEQFF
TRBV27	18	TRBJ2-6	CASSLVTGTGSGANVLTF
TRBV2	13	TRBJ1-4	CASAGTGGEKLFF
TRBV5-1	14	TRBJ2-1	CASHEGLAGHEQFF
TRBV28	18	TRBJ2-3	CASSFPFSGRARTDTQYF
TRBV28	15	TRBJ2-7	CASSLYLERRDEQYF
TRBV28	12	TRBJ2-1	CASSPGLSEQFF
TRBV27	12	TRBJ2-1	CASSLYQREQFF
TRBV7-9	12	TRBJ1-2	CASSLGGRFYFF
TRBV7-9	15	TRBJ2-7	CASSPLAGLSYEQYF
TRBV7-9	15	TRBJ2-5	CASSLIASGKETQYF
TRBV7-9	11	TRBJ2-2	CASNWARELFF
TRBV5-1	15	TRBJ2-1	CASSSEAGTYNEQFF
TRBV7-9	15	TRBJ2-7	CASSLDGNFSYEQYF
TRBV30	14	TRBJ1-4	CAWSVTDVGEKLFF
TRBV27	15	TRBJ2-5	CASSLLASGAETQYF
TRBV6-1	11	TRBJ1-1	CASSRGVEAFF
TRBV7-9	10	TRBJ2-7	CASSLDEQYF
TRBV5-6	15	TRBJ2-7	CASSFIQRPAYEQYF
TRBV6-6	16	TRBJ2-1	CASSLLALTSYNEQFF
TRBV25-1	16	TRBJ2-3	CASSEYRGGPTDTQYF
TRBV27	15	TRBJ2-7	CASSPLAPRSYEQYF
TRBV2	15	TRBJ1-4	CASRTSQATNEKLFF
TRBV4-1	16	TRBJ1-5	CASSPRQGAMGQPQHF
TRBV6-5	15	TRBJ2-7	CASSYGQGVPYEQYF
TRBV2	12	TRBJ2-7	CASRGPTYEQYF
TRBV7-8	19	TRBJ2-1	CASSPHGDGLAESYNEQFF
TRBV10-3	11	TRBJ1-4	CATETNEKLFF
TRBV19	14	TRBJ2-3	CASNLAPSADTQYF
TRBV2	14	TRBJ2-7	CASRETAGRYEQYF
TRBV27	13	TRBJ2-3	CASSGMGTDTQYF
TRBV29-1	11	TRBJ1-2	CSVDGGYGYTF
TRBV19	15	TRBJ2-7	CASSISATAGHEQYF
TRBV5-1	16	TRBJ2-1	CASSSHRDRGLLLQFF
TRBV4-1	13	TRBJ2-7	CASSQDWGWEQYF
TRBV28	15	TRBJ2-1	CASSLEQGARNEQFF
TRBV5-1	13	TRBJ2-7	CASSLERVDEQYF
TRBV7-9	14	TRBJ1-1	CASSPGTLNTEAFF
TRBV4-2	15	TRBJ2-1	CASSRGQLTYNEQFF
TRBV19	15	TRBJ2-1	CASSLDISSYNEQFF
TRBV7-9	15	TRBJ2-7	CASSSDRESSYEQYF
TRBV27	15	TRBJ2-1	CASSLGASSYNEQFF
TRBV5-6	10	TRBJ2-3	CASSIATQYF
TRBV4-3	16	TRBJ2-5	CASSQDLLALGETQYF
TRBV13	16	TRBJ2-5	CASSQNRDRAGETQYF
TRBV21-1	15	TRBJ2-7	CASSKKGTGAYEQYF
TRBV11-2	15	TRBJ2-7	CASSLGGGSSYEQYF
TRBV27	11	TRBJ2-7	CAAKSPLEQYF
TRBV11-3	16	TRBJ2-1	CASSPGTGGSYNEQFF